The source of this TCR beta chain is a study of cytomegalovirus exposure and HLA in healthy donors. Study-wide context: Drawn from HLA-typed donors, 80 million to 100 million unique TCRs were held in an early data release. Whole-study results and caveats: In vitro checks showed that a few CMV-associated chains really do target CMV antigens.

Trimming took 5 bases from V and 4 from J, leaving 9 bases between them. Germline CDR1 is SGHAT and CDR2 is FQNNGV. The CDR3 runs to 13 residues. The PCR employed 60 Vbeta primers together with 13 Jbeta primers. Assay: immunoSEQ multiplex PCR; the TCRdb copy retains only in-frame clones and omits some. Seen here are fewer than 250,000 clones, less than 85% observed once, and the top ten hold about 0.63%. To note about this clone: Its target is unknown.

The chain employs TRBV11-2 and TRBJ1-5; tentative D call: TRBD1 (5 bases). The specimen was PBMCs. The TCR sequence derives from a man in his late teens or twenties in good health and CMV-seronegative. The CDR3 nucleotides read TGTGCCAGCAGCCAAGGGGTAAATCAGCCCCAGCATTTT. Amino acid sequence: CASSQGVNQPQHF. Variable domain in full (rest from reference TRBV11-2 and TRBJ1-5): EAGVAQSPRYKIIEKRQSVAFWCNPISGHATLYWYQQILGQGPKLLIQFQNNGVVDDSQLPKDRFSAERLKGVDSTLKIQPAKLEDSAVYLCASSQGVNQPQHFGDGTRLSIL.